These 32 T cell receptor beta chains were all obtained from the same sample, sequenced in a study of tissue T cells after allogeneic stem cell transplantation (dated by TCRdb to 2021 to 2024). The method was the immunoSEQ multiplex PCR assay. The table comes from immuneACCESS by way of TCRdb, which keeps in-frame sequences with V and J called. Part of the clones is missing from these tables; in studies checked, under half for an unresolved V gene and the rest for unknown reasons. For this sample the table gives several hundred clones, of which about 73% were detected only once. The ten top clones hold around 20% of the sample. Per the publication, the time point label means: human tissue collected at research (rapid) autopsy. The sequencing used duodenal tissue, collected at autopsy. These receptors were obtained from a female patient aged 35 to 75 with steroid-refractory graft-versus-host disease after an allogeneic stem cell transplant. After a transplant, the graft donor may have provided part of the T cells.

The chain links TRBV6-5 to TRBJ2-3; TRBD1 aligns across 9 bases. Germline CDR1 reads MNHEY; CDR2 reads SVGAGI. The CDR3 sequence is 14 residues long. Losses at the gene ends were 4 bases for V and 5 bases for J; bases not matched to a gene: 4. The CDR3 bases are TGTGCCAGCAGTTTACAGGGGGCGCAAGATACGCAGTATTTT. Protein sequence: CASSLQGAQDTQYF.

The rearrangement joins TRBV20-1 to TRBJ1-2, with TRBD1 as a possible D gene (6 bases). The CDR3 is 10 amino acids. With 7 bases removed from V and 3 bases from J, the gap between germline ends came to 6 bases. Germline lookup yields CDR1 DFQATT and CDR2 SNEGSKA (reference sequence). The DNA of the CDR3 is TGCAGTGGGACAGACTATGGCTACACCTTC. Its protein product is CSGTDYGYTF.

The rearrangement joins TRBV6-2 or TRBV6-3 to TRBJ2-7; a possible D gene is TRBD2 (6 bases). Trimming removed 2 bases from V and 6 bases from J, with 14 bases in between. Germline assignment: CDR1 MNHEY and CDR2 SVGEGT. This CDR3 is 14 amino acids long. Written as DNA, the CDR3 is TGTGCCAGCAGTTACGTTAGACTAGTTGGCGAGCAGTACTTC. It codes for CASSYVRLVGEQYF.

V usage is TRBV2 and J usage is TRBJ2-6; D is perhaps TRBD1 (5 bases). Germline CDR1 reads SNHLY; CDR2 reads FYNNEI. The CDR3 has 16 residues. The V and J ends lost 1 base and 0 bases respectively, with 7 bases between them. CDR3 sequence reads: CASSEGTISGANVLTF. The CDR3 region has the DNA TGTGCCAGCAGTGAAGGGACAATCTCTGGGGCCAACGTCCTGACTTTC. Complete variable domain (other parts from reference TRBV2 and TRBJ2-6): EPEVTQTPSHQVTQMGQEVILRCVPISNHLYFYWYRQILGQKVEFLVSFYNNEISEKSEIFDDQFSVERPDGSNFTLKIRSTKLEDSAMYFCASSEGTISGANVLTFGAGSRLTVL.

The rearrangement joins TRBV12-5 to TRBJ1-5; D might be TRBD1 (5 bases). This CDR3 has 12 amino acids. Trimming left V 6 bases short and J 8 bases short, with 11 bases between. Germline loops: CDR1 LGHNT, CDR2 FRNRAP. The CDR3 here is CASGLGPEPQHF. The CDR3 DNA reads TGTGCTAGTGGCCTGGGGCCTGAGCCCCAGCATTTT. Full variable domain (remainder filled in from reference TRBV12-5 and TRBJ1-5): DARVTQTPRHKVTEMGQEVTMRCQPILGHNTVFWYRQTMMQGLELLAYFRNRAPLDDSGMPKDRFSAEMPDATLATLKIQPSEPRDSAVYFCASGLGPEPQHFGDGTRLSIL.

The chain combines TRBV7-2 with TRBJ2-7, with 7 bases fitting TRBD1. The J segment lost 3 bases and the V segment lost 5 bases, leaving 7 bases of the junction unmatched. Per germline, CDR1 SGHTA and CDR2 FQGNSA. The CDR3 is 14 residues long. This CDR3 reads CASSRTGTDYEQYF. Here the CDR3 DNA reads TGTGCCAGCAGCCGGACGGGGACAGACTACGAGCAGTACTTC.

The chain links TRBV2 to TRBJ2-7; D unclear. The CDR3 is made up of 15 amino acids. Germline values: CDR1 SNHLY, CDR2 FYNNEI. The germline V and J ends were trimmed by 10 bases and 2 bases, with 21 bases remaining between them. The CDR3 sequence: CATKGPESGTYEQYF. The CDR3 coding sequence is TGTGCCACCAAAGGTCCAGAGAGTGGAACCTACGAGCAGTACTTC.

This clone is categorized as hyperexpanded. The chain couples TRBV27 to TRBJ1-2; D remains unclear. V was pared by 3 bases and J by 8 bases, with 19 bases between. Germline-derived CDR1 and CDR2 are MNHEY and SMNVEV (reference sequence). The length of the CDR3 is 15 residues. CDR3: CASSLGPGRAEGYTF. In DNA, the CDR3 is TGTGCCAGCAGTTTGGGCCCGGGGAGGGCTGAAGGCTACACCTTC.

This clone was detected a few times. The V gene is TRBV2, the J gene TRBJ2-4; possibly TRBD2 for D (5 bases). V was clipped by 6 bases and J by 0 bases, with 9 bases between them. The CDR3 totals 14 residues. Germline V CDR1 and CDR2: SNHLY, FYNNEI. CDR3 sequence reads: CASRTAGAKNIQYF. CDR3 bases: TGTGCCAGCAGGACGGCGGGAGCCAAAAACATTCAGTACTTC.

DNA for the CDR3: TGTGCCAGCAGGCGCGGGCTAGCGGGAAACAATGAGCAGTTCTTC. Protein sequence: CASRRGLAGNNEQFF. The J gene is TRBJ2-1, the V gene TRBV6-5; 9 nucleotides line up with TRBD2. The CDR3 runs 15 residues. CDR1 and CDR2 (germline): MNHEY, SVGAGI. The trim removed 6 bases at V and 5 bases at J, leaving 8 bases unmatched.

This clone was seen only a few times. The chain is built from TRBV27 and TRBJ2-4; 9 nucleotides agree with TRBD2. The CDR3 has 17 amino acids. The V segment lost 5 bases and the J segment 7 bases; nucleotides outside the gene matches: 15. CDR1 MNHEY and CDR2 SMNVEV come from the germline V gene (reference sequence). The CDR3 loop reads CASSPPLLAGQGNIQYF. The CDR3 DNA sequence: TGTGCCAGCAGTCCACCCCTACTAGCGGGTCAAGGGAACATTCAGTACTTC.

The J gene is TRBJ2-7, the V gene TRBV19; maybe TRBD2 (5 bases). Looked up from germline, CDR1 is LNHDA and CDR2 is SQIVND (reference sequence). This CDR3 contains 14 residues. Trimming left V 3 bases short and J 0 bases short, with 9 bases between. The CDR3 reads CASSMVGSSYEQYF. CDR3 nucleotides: TGTGCCAGTAGTATGGTTGGGAGCTCCTACGAGCAGTACTTC.

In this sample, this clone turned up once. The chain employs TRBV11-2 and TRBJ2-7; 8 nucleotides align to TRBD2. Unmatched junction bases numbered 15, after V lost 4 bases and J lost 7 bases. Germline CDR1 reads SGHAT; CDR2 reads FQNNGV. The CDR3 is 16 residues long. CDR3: CASSSLKAGAIGEQYF. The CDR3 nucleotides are TGTGCCAGCAGCTCCCTGAAAGCGGGGGCCATCGGGGAGCAGTACTTC. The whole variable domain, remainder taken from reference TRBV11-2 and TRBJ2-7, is EAGVAQSPRYKIIEKRQSVAFWCNPISGHATLYWYQQILGQGPKLLIQFQNNGVVDDSQLPKDRFSAERLKGVDSTLKIQPAKLEDSAVYLCASSSLKAGAIGEQYFGPGTRLTVT.

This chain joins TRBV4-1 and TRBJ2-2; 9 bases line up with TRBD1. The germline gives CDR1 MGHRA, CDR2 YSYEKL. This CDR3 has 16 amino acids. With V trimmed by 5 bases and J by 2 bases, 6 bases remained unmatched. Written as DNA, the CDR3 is TGCGCCAGCAGCTACCGGGACAGGGAAAACACCGGGGAGCTGTTTTTT. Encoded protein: CASSYRDRENTGELFF.

CDR3 coding DNA: TGTGCCAGCAGTGAAGCTCTGACCTACGAGCAGTACTTC. Its translation: CASSEALTYEQYF. The gene calls are TRBV6-1 and TRBJ2-7; no clear D gene. With 0 bases removed from V and 2 bases from J, the gap between germline ends came to 5 bases. Germline values: CDR1 MNHNS, CDR2 SASEGT. CDR3 length equals 13 residues.

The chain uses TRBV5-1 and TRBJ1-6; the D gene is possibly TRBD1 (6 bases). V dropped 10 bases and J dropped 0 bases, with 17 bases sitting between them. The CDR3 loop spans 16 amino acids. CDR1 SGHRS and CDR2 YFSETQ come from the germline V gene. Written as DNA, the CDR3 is TGCGCCGGCGAGAACAGGGCAGGCTCCTATAATTCACCCCTCCACTTT. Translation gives CAGENRAGSYNSPLHF.

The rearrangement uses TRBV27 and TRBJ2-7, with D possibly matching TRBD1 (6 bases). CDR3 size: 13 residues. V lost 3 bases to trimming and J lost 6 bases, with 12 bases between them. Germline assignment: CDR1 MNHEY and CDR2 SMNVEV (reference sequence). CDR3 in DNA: TGTGCCAGCAGTTTCCCAGGGGTGGGCGAGCAGTACTTC. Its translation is CASSFPGVGEQYF.

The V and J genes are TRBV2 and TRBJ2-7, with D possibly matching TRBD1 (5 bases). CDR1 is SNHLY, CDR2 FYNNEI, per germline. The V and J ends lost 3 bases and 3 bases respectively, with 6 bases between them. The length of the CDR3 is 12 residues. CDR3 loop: CASSETDYEQYF. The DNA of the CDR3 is TGTGCCAGCAGTGAGACAGACTACGAGCAGTACTTC. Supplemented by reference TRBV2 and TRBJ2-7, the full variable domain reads EPEVTQTPSHQVTQMGQEVILRCVPISNHLYFYWYRQILGQKVEFLVSFYNNEISEKSEIFDDQFSVERPDGSNFTLKIRSTKLEDSAMYFCASSETDYEQYFGPGTRLTVT.

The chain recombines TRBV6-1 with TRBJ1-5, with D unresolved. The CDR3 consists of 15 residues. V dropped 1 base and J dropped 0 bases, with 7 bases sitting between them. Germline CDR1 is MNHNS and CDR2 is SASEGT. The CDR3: CASSEDRYSNQPQHF. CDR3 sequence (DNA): TGTGCCAGCAGTGAAGACCGTTATAGCAATCAGCCCCAGCATTTT.

CDR3: CASTLGTAALTQYF. DNA for the CDR3: TGTGCCAGCACCCTCGGGACAGCCGCCTTAACGCAGTATTTT. The gene calls are TRBV3-1 (or the pseudogene TRBV3-2) and TRBJ2-3; 7 positions agree with TRBD1. From germline, CDR1 is LGHDT and CDR2 YNNKEL (reference sequence). J gave up 9 bases and V 7 bases, and 13 bases lay outside the gene matches. This CDR3 region has 14 residues.

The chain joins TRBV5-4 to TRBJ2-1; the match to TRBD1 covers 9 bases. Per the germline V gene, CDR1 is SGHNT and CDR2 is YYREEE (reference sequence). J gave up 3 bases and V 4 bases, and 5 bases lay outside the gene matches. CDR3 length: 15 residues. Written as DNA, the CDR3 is TGTGCCAGCAGCGACCGGGGACAGGGCTACAATGAGCAGTTCTTC. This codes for CASSDRGQGYNEQFF.

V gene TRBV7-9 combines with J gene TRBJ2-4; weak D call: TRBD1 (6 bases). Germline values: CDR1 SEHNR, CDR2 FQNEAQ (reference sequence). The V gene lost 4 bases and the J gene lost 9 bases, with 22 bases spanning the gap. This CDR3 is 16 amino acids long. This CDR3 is CASSSTSIQGIGIQYF. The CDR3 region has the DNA TGTGCCAGCAGCTCCACATCTATACAGGGTATCGGCATTCAGTACTTC.

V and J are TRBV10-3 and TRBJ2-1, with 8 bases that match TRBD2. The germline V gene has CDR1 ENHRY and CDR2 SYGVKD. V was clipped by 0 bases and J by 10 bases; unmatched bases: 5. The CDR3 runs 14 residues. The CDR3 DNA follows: TGTGCCATCAGTGAGTCGGTCACTAGCGGCGAGCAGTTCTTC. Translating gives CAISESVTSGEQFF.

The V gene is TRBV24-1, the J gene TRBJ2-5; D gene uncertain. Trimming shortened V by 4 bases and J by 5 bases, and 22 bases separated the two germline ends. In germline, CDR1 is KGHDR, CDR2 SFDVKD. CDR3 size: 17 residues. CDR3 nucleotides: TGTGCCACCAGTGACCCCACGACGGTAGAGCTTGGGGAGACCCAGTACTTC. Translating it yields CATSDPTTVELGETQYF.

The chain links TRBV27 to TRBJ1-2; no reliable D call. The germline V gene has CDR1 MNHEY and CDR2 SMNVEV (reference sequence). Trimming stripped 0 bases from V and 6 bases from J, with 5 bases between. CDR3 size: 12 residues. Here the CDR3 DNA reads TGTGCCAGCAGTTTATCAGGGAATGGCTACACCTTC. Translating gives CASSLSGNGYTF.

The CDR3 nucleotides are TGTGCCAGTAGTATGCGACCACAGGGTGAAGCTTTCTTT. Translating gives CASSMRPQGEAFF. V is TRBV19 and J is TRBJ1-1; D possibly corresponds to TRBD1 (6 bases). Per the germline V gene, CDR1 is LNHDA and CDR2 is SQIVND (reference sequence). The CDR3 extends over 13 amino acids. Trimming pared 3 bases from V and 7 bases from J, leaving 12 bases between.

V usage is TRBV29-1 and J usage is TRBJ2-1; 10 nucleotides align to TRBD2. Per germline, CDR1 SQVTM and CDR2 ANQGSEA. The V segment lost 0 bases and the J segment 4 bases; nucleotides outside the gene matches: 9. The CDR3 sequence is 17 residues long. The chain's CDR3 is CSVEDDLAGVSYNEQFF. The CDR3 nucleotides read TGCAGCGTTGAAGATGATCTAGCGGGAGTTAGTTACAATGAGCAGTTCTTC.

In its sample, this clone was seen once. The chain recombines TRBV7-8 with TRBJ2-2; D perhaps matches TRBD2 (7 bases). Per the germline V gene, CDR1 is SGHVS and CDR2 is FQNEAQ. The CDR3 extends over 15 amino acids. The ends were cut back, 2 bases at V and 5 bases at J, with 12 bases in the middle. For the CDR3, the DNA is TGTGCCAGCAGCTTACCCAGGGGAGGGACCGGGGAGCTGTTTTTT. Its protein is CASSLPRGGTGELFF.

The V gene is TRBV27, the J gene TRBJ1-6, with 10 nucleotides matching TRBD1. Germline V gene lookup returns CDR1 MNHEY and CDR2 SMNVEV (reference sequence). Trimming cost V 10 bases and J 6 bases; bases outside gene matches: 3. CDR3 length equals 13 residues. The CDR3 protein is CATRQGANSPLHF. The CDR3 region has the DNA TGTGCCACGCGACAGGGGGCTAATTCACCCCTCCACTTT.

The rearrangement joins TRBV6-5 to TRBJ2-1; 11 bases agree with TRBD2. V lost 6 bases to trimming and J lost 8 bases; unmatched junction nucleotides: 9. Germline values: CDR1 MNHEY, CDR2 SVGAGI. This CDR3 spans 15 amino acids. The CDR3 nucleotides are TGTGCCAGCAGCGGCATAGCGGGGGGGCCCTATGAGCAGTTCTTC. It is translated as CASSGIAGGPYEQFF.

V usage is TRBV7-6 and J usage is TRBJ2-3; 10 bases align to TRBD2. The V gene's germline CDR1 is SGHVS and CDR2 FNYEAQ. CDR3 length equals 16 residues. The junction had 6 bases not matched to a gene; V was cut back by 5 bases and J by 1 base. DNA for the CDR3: TGTGCCAGCAGCCCCCGCCTAGCGGGGGGCACAGATACGCAGTATTTT. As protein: CASSPRLAGGTDTQYF.

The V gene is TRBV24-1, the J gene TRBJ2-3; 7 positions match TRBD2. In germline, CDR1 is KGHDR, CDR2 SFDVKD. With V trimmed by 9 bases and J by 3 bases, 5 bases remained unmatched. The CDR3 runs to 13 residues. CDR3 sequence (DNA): TGTGCCACCGGGGGGGGAGGGACAGATACGCAGTATTTT. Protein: CATGGGGTDTQYF.